This TCR beta chain was documented in a study of blood T cell repertoires in COVID-19. Study-wide context: The United States, Italy and Spain were the sources of the acute and convalescent COVID-19 samples. In each case, the material was cDNA or gDNA derived from T cells, B-cell-depleted T cells, or PBMCs.

In this sample, this clone turned up once. Germline CDR1 and CDR2: KGHSH and LQKENI. CDR3 length equals 17 residues. The ends lost 2 bases at V and 6 bases at J; junction bases unmatched: 12. In the authors' methods: Nucleated cell number was recorded as an estimate derived from reference gene primer amplification. Data came from immunoSEQ multiplex PCR; TCRdb stores just in-frame clones and leaves some out. The V and J calls and the clone size are those of that table, but D and trimming were determined from the DNA. This table holds 130,000 or so clones, around 89% found once. This receptor was taken from a man aged 70-80 years with active or convalescent COVID-19. This chain links TRBV18 with TRBJ2-2; 7 nucleotides align to TRBD1. Sequencing was done on a sample of peripheral blood. Here the CDR3 DNA reads TGTGCCAGCTCACCATTAAAGGTCGACAGGGTTCCCGGGGAGCTGTTTTTT. Translating gives CASSPLKVDRVPGELFF.